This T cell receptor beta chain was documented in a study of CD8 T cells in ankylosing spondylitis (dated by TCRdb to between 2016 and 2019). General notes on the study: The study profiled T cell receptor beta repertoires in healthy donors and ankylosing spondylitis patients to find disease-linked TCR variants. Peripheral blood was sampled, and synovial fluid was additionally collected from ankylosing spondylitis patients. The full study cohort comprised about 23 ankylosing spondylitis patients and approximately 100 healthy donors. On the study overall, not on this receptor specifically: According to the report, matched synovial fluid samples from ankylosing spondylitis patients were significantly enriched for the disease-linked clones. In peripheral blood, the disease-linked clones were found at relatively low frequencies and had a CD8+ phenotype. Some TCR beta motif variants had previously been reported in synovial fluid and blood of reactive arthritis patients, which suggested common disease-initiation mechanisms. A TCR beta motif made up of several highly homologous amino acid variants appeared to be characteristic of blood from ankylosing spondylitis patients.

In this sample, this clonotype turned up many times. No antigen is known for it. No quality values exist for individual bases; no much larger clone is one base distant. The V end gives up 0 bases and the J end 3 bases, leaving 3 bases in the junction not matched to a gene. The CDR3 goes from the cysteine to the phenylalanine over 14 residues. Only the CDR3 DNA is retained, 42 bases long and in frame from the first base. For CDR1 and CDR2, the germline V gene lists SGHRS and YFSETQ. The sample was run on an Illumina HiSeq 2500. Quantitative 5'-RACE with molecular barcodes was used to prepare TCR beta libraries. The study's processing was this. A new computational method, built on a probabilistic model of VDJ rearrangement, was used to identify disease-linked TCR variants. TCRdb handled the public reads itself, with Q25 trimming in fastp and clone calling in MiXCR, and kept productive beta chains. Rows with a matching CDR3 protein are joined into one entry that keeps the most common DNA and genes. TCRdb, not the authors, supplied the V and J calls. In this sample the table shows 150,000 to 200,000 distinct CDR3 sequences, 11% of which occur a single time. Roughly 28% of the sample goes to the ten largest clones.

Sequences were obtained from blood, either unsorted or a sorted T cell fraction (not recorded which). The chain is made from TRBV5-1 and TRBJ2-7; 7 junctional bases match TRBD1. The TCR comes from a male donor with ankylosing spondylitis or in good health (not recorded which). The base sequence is TGCGCCAGCAGCTTGGAGGCAGGGGGCTACGAGCAGTACTTC. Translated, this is CASSLEAGGYEQYF.